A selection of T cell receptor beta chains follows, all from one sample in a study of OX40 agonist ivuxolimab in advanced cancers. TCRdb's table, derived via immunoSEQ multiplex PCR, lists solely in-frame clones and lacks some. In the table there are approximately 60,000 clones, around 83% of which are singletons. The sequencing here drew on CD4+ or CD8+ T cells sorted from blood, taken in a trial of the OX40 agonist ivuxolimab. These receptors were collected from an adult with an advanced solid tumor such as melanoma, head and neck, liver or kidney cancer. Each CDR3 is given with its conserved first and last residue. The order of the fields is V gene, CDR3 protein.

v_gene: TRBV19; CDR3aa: CALGVRGDGNQPQHF
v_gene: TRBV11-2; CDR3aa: CASSLEYVAKNIQYF
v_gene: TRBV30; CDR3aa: CASNPQSSFDEQFF
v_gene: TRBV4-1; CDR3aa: CASSLGPDLTDTQYF
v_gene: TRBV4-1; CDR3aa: CASSQDSSGGITDTQYF
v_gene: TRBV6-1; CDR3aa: CASSPTGFSGNTIYF
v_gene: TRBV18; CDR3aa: CASSPETNTDTQYF
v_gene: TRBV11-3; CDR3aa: CASSLDSLGNTIYF
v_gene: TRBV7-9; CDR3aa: CASRTGGLMNTEAFF
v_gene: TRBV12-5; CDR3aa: CASGLATMTYEQYF
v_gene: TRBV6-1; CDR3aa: CASSEGGNNYGYTF
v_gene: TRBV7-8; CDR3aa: CASSLVKLAKQYF
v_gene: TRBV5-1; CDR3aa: CASSLTGADTEAFF
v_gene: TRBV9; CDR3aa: CASSPPRSSLRNTEAFF
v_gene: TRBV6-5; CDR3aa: CASSYSGDYGYTF
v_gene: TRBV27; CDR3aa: CASSLSHRAMETQYF